Listed below are T cell receptor beta chains from one sample, sequenced in a study of shared T cell receptors in the human thymus. Measured with immunoSEQ multiplex PCR; TCRdb has only the in-frame clones, and not every one. The sample yields some 640,000 clones, more than 75% seen once. These data were also reused for a study on human thymus T cells.

The sample taken for sequencing was thymocytes. These receptors originate from a boy less than two years old with a congenital heart defect. CDR3s include the opening cysteine and the closing phenylalanine or tryptophan. D genes are given only for firm matches. Clone size is shown for a subset of rows, as once, few, many or a class of expanded clone.

CDR3	DNA	V	J	size	D
CASSYGGDLAFF	TGTGCCAGCAGCTATGGGGGGGATTTGGCTTTCTTT	TRBV6-6	TRBJ1-1	.	.
CAIRNKTGLKAEAFF	TGTGCCATCAGAAACAAGACAGGGTTGAAGGCTGAAGCTTTCTTT	TRBV10-3	TRBJ1-1	.	TRBD1
CSVEEGLAGAFEQYF	TGCAGCGTTGAAGAGGGCCTAGCGGGAGCTTTCGAGCAGTACTTC	TRBV29-1	TRBJ2-7	.	TRBD2
CSADSRNEQFF	TGCAGCGCGGACAGTCGTAATGAGCAGTTCTTC	TRBV20-1	TRBJ2-1	.	.
CASSPQRGDTQYF	TGTGCCAGCAGCCCCCAGCGGGGGGATACGCAGTATTTT	TRBV9	TRBJ2-3	.	TRBD2
CASSAGLQGLAGFGLGELFF	TGTGCCAGCAGTGCCGGCCTACAGGGACTAGCGGGATTCGGGCTAGGGGAGCTGTTTTTT	TRBV28	TRBJ2-2	.	TRBD2
CASRPSGGEAETQYF	TGTGCCAGCAGACCCTCGGGAGGGGAGGCAGAGACCCAGTACTTC	TRBV5-4	TRBJ2-5	.	TRBD2
CASSREGAHEQYF	TGTGCCAGCAGCAGGGAGGGCGCCCACGAGCAGTACTTC	TRBV14	TRBJ2-7	.	TRBD2
CAWSASPGQGQNEQFF	TGTGCCTGGAGTGCCTCTCCGGGACAGGGGCAGAATGAGCAGTTCTTC	TRBV30	TRBJ2-1	once	TRBD1
CASSVYNSPLHF	TGTGCCAGCAGTGTATATAATTCCCCCCTCCACTTT	TRBV28	TRBJ1-6	.	.
CASSGGLGPYEQYF	TGCGCCAGCAGCGGGGGACTAGGACCTTACGAGCAGTACTTC	TRBV5-1	TRBJ2-7	.	TRBD2
CASSPGRPKNTGELFF	TGTGCCAGCAGTCCCGGGAGACCGAAAAACACCGGGGAGCTGTTTTTT	TRBV27	TRBJ2-2	.	.
CATSALRTGRNQPQHF	TGTGCCACCAGCGCACTCCGGACAGGGCGGAATCAGCCCCAGCATTTT	TRBV15	TRBJ1-5	.	TRBD1
CASSPGPLGGYTF	TGCGCCAGCAGCCCAGGCCCTTTAGGTGGCTACACCTTC	TRBV4-3	TRBJ1-2	.	.
CATVNGTGDPPSSYEQYF	TGTGCTACAGTTAATGGGACAGGGGATCCCCCGAGCTCCTACGAGCAGTACTTC	TRBV10-3	TRBJ2-7	.	TRBD1
CAISESAGYLKNTDTQYF	TGTGCCATCAGTGAGTCGGCAGGGTACCTTAAAAACACAGATACGCAGTATTTT	TRBV10-3	TRBJ2-3	.	.
CASSILAGGKILREQYF	TGTGCCAGCAGCATACTAGCGGGAGGGAAAATTCTACGCGAGCAGTACTTC	TRBV7-8	TRBJ2-7	.	TRBD2
CASSLAKGQGNYGYTF	TGCGCCAGCAGCTTGGCAAAGGGACAGGGTAACTATGGCTACACCTTC	TRBV5-1	TRBJ1-2	.	TRBD1
CASSFWGTLPPNTEAFF	TGTGCCAGCAGCTTTTGGGGGACACTGCCTCCGAACACTGAAGCTTTCTTT	TRBV5-4	TRBJ1-1	.	.
CASSLKGGRGVVRGYTF	TGTGCCAGCAGCCTTAAAGGGGGAAGGGGCGTCGTGCGTGGCTACACCTTC	TRBV14	TRBJ1-2	.	.